This T cell receptor (beta chain) was captured in a study of blood T cell repertoires in COVID-19. In the study's own analysis: Nucleated cell number was recorded as an estimate derived from reference gene primer amplification. Clones were read by immunoSEQ multiplex PCR, and TCRdb kept only the in-frame ones, dropping some. V, J and clone size reflect that table, while D and trimming were determined from the DNA. The data show approximately 400,000 clones, more than 75% seen once. Recruits, aged roughly 18 to 89 years, lived in about two dozen US areas. Between the trimmed V and J ends, which lost 2 bases and 6 bases, there was a span of 14 bases. The V gene's germline CDR1 is MDHEN and CDR2 SYDVKM. The CDR3 consists of 15 residues.

V usage is TRBV28 and J usage is TRBJ1-5, with D maybe TRBD1 (6 bases). This receptor was identified in a woman aged 18-30 years who had recovered from COVID-19. The sample was PBMCs or T cells enriched from blood (not recorded which). The CDR3 here is CASSLPTGHGQPQHF. Here the CDR3 DNA reads TGTGCCAGCAGTTTACCCACAGGGCATGGTCAGCCCCAGCATTTT.